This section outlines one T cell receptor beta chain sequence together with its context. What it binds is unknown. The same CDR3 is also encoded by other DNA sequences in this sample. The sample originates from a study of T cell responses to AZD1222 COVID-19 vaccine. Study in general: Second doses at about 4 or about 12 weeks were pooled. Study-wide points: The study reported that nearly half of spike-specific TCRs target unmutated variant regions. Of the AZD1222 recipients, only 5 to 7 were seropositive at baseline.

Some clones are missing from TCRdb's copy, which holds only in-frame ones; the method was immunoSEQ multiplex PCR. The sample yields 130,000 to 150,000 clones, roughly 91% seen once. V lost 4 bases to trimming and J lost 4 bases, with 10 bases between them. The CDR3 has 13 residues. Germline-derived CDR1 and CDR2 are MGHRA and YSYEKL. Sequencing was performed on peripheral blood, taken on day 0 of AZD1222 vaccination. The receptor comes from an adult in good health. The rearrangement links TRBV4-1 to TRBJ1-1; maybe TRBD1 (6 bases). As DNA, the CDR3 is TGCGCCAGCAGCCGGGGGGCCAGCACTGAAGCTTTCTTT. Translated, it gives CASSRGASTEAFF.